This T cell receptor beta chain was observed in a study of CD8 T cells in ankylosing spondylitis. Study conclusions and caveats: Clones tied to disease were said to be significantly enriched in matched ankylosing spondylitis synovial fluid. Clones linked with disease were CD8+ and fairly uncommon in the peripheral blood. Both synovial fluid and blood in reactive arthritis had previously been reported to carry some motif variants. Made up of about eight highly homologous variants, a TCR beta motif appeared characteristic of ankylosing spondylitis blood.

TCRdb reanalysed the 5' RACE reads using MiXCR and keeps one entry per CDR3 protein. The data hold 210,000 or so distinct CDR3 sequences, with 25% to 30% observed a single time. The ends were cut back, 2 bases at V and 2 bases at J, with 9 bases in the middle. This CDR3 comprises 14 residues. Germline V gene sequence: CDR1 KGHSH, CDR2 LQKENI. This clonotype was found many times. The antigen is not known. This chain links TRBV18 with TRBJ2-5; D gene unclear. The receptor was derived from a male donor with ankylosing spondylitis or in good health (not recorded which). Input material: blood, either unsorted or a sorted T cell fraction (not recorded which). CDR3 in DNA: TGTGCCAGCTCACCAAGGCAGGCGCAAGAGACCCAGTACTTC. Translating it yields CASSPRQAQETQYF.